Listed here are 16 T cell receptor beta chains from one sample, sequenced in a study of OX40 agonist ivuxolimab in advanced cancers. Generated by immunoSEQ multiplex PCR, the TCRdb table keeps only in-frame clones and is missing some. The sample contains around 53,000 clones, approximately 87% of which appear only once. This specimen consisted of CD4+ or CD8+ T cells sorted from blood, obtained in a trial of the OX40 agonist ivuxolimab. The source is an adult with an advanced solid tumor such as melanoma, head and neck, liver or kidney cancer.

The chain links TRBV6-5 to TRBJ1-1; 10 bases match TRBD1. The CDR3 has 13 residues. The germline V gene has CDR1 MNHEY and CDR2 SVGAGI. The trim removed 5 bases at V and 12 bases at J, leaving 9 bases unmatched. In DNA form, the CDR3 reads TGTGCCAGCAGTCAGCCGGGACAGGGGTTATCTTTCTTT. It specifies CASSQPGQGLSFF.

The CDR3 sequence is CASSAITGGAFREDHEQFF. In nucleotides, the CDR3 is TGTGCCAGTAGCGCTATAACAGGGGGCGCTTTTCGGGAGGACCATGAGCAGTTCTTC. This chain connects TRBV19 to TRBJ2-1; 9 bases align to TRBD1. V lost 6 bases and J lost 8; bases outside the gene matches: 23. Germline CDR1 LNHDA, CDR2 SQIVND (reference sequence). The CDR3 is 19 residues long.

The V call is TRBV9, the J call TRBJ1-1; 7 nucleotides match TRBD1. The ends lost 0 bases at V and 4 bases at J; junction bases unmatched: 3. This CDR3 has 14 amino acids. Germline V gene sequence: CDR1 SGDLS, CDR2 YYNGEE. The CDR3 nucleotides read TGTGCCAGCAGCGTAGAAGCAGGGGGCACTGAAGCTTTCTTT. This translates into CASSVEAGGTEAFF.

The rearrangement links TRBV19 to TRBJ1-2, with D possibly TRBD1 on 6 matching bases. The CDR3 has 15 residues. Deletions cut 5 bases from V and 3 bases from J, with 16 bases between. Per germline, CDR1 LNHDA and CDR2 SQIVND (reference sequence). Written as DNA, the CDR3 is TGTGCCAGTAGTTCGCAAGGCCAGGGGTACTATGGCTACACCTTC. Its protein is CASSSQGQGYYGYTF. Combining the CDR3 with reference TRBV19 and TRBJ1-2 gives the whole variable domain DGGITQSPKYLFRKEGQNVTLSCEQNLNHDAMYWYRQDPGQGLRLIYYSQIVNDFQKGDIAEGYSVSREKKESFPLTVTSAQKNPTAFYLCASSSQGQGYYGYTFGSGTRLTVV.

This clone was recorded a few times. The V and J genes are TRBV5-1 and TRBJ1-1; possible D gene TRBD1, 6 bases. The germline V gene encodes CDR1 SGHRS and CDR2 YFSETQ. The CDR3 loop spans 17 amino acids. Trimming removed 7 bases at V and 5 bases at J, with 27 bases between. The CDR3 spells CASRRTRRGAVLTEAFF. The CDR3 region has the DNA TGCGCCAGCCGTAGAACCAGAAGGGGGGCGGTTTTGACTGAAGCTTTCTTT.

CDR3 loop: CASSLLTSGELFF. CDR3 in DNA: TGTGCCAGCAGCTTACTGACTAGCGGGGAGCTGTTTTTT. This rearrangement joins TRBV9 to TRBJ2-2; tentative D call: TRBD2 (6 bases). The V end lost 4 bases, the J end lost 7 bases, and 11 bases lay between the germline ends. There are 13 residues in the CDR3. CDR1 is SGDLS and CDR2 is YYNGEE in the germline V gene.

The chain joins TRBV19 to TRBJ1-1; TRBD1 aligns across 8 bases. Germline V CDR1 and CDR2: LNHDA, SQIVND (reference sequence). The ends lost 6 bases at V and 4 bases at J; junction bases unmatched: 7. The length of the CDR3 is 14 residues. DNA for the CDR3: TGTGCCAGTAGCTTCAGGGGGCAGGGCACTGAAGCTTTCTTT. Translation: CASSFRGQGTEAFF.

This clone was counted only a few times. The chain has TRBV27 and TRBJ2-7, with 10 bases aligning to TRBD2. The CDR3 spans 14 residues. Per germline, CDR1 MNHEY and CDR2 SMNVEV (reference sequence). V dropped 6 bases and J dropped 3; count of bases not matched to a gene: 5. The DNA for the CDR3 is TGTGCCAGCAGCCGGAGGACTAGCGGCTACGAGCAGTACTTC. Translating gives CASSRRTSGYEQYF.

This clone was seen just once. The chain is built from TRBV19 and TRBJ1-3; D not certain. Germline V gives CDR1 LNHDA, CDR2 SQIVND (reference sequence). Trimming left V 8 bases short and J 0 bases short, with 11 bases between. The CDR3 has 14 amino acids. The CDR3 DNA reads as TGTGCCAGTTTGCCAGGCTCCTCTGGAAACACCATATATTTT. This translates into CASLPGSSGNTIYF.

The V and J genes are TRBV5-4 and TRBJ1-2; D gene ambiguous. Germline V gene lookup returns CDR1 SGHNT and CDR2 YYREEE (reference sequence). Trimming took off 2 bases at V and 4 bases at J, with 15 bases between the two ends. This CDR3 is built from 15 residues. The CDR3 loop is CASSFGRAEVYGYTF. In DNA, the CDR3 is TGTGCCAGCAGCTTCGGTCGAGCAGAAGTCTATGGCTACACCTTC. Using reference TRBV5-4 and TRBJ1-2 for the parts outside the CDR3, the full variable domain is ETGVTQSPTHLIKTRGQQVTLRCSSQSGHNTVSWYQQALGQGPQFIFQYYREEENGRGNFPPRFSGLQFPNYSSELNVNALELDDSALYLCASSFGRAEVYGYTFGSGTRLTVV.

J is TRBJ1-6 and V is TRBV6-5; no reliable D call. Germline V gene sequence: CDR1 MNHEY, CDR2 SVGAGI. Trimming removed 6 bases from V and 6 bases from J, with 12 bases in between. CDR3 length: 14 amino acids. The CDR3 here is CASSEVISNSPLHF. CDR3 DNA sequence: TGTGCCAGCAGCGAAGTTATTTCTAATTCACCCCTCCACTTT.

The chain links TRBV30 to TRBJ1-3; tentatively, D is TRBD1 (6 bases). CDR3 length: 14 amino acids. Germline V CDR1 and CDR2: GTSNPN, SVGIG (reference sequence). The V gene lost 1 base and the J gene lost 2 bases, with 9 bases spanning the gap. The DNA of the CDR3 is TGTGCCTGGAGTGCCGGGACACCTGGAAACACCATATATTTT. This encodes CAWSAGTPGNTIYF.

The chain combines TRBV30 with TRBJ1-5; TRBD1 might be the D (5 bases). The length of the CDR3 is 14 residues. Germline CDR1 and CDR2: GTSNPN and SVGIG (reference sequence). Trimming shortened V by 2 bases and J by 5 bases, and 13 bases separated the two germline ends. The CDR3 nucleotides read TGTGCCTGGAGTCAAGGGGCCCCCGATCAGCCCCAGCATTTT. It specifies CAWSQGAPDQPQHF.

This chain joins TRBV28 and TRBJ1-5, with D unresolved. V dropped 3 bases and J dropped 7 bases, with 7 bases sitting between them. Per the germline V gene, CDR1 is MDHEN and CDR2 is SYDVKM. This CDR3 comprises 12 residues. CDR3 nucleotide sequence: TGTGCCAGCAGTTTGCTTTGGCAGCCCCAGCATTTT. This sequence encodes CASSLLWQPQHF.

V gene TRBV28 combines with J gene TRBJ1-2; D is ambiguous. CDR3 length equals 13 residues. Trimming cost V 3 bases and J 2 bases, with 7 bases left between them. Germline CDR1 MDHEN, CDR2 SYDVKM. This chain's CDR3 is CASSFDGNYGYTF. CDR3 sequence (DNA): TGTGCCAGCAGTTTTGACGGAAACTATGGCTACACCTTC.

The gene calls are TRBV18 and TRBJ2-3; D is ambiguous. This CDR3 has 13 residues. Germline V CDR1 and CDR2: KGHSH, LQKENI. V dropped 6 bases and J dropped 0 bases, with 7 bases sitting between them. The CDR3 DNA sequence: TGTGCCAGCTCGGCTTCTAGCACAGATACGCAGTATTTT. The encoded protein is CASSASSTDTQYF.